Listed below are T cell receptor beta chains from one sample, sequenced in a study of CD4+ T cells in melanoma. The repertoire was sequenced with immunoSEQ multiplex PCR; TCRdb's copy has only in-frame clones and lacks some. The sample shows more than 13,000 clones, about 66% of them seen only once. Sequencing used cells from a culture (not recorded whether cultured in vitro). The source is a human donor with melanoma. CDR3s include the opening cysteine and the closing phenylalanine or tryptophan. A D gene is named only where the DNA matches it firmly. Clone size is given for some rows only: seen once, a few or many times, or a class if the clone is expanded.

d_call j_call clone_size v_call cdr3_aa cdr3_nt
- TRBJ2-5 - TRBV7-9 CASSLNRVGQETQYF TGTGCCAGCAGCTTAAACAGGGTTGGACAAGAGACCCAGTACTTC
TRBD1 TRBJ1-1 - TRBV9 CASSVGGQLNTEAFF TGTGCCAGCAGCGTAGGGGGACAGTTGAACACTGAAGCTTTCTTT
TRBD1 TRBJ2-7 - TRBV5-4 CASSFQQGGYEQYF TGTGCCAGCAGCTTTCAACAGGGGGGCTACGAGCAGTACTTC
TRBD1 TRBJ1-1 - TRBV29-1 CSVRDRGLNTEAFF TGCAGCGTCCGGGACAGGGGGCTGAACACTGAAGCTTTCTTT
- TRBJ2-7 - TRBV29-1 CSVEAGTGNYEQYF TGCAGCGTTGAGGCGGGGACCGGGAACTACGAGCAGTACTTC
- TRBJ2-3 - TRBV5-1 CASSLRDRTDTQYF TGCGCCAGCAGCTTAAGGGATCGGACAGATACGCAGTATTTT
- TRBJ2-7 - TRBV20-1 CSARDHGEQYF TGCAGTGCTAGAGATCACGGCGAGCAGTACTTC
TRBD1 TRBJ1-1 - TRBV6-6 CASSLTGGKEAFF TGTGCCAGCAGTTTAACAGGGGGCAAGGAAGCTTTCTTT
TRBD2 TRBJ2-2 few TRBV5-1 CASSTGLADTGELFF TGCGCCAGCAGCACCGGACTAGCGGACACCGGGGAGCTGTTTTTT
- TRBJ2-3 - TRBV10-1 CASSARHETQYF TGCGCCAGCAGTGCCCGACACGAAACGCAGTATTTT
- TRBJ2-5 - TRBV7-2 CASSSRYTNSQETQYF TGTGCCAGCAGCTCCCGGTACACTAACTCGCAAGAGACCCAGTACTTC
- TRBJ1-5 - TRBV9 CASSVGIAREPQHF TGTGCCAGCAGCGTAGGAATCGCCCGGGAGCCCCAGCATTTT
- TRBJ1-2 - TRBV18 CASSPGGHYGYTF TGTGCCAGCTCACCCGGGGGGCACTATGGCTACACCTTC
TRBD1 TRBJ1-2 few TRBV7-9 CATAGTGEVYTF TGTGCCACAGCCGGGACAGGGGAAGTTTACACCTTC
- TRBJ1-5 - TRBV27 CASSLKPASNQPQHF TGTGCCAGCAGTTTAAAACCAGCCAGCAATCAGCCCCAGCATTTT
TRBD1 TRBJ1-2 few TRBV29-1 CSVRTGLHGYTF TGCAGCGTTAGGACAGGTCTCCATGGCTACACCTTC
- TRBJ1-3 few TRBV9 CASSVNGGSGNTIYF TGTGCCAGCAGCGTAAACGGAGGCTCTGGAAACACCATATATTTT
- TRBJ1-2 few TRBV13 CASSKRTDLNYGYTF TGTGCCAGCAGCAAAAGGACAGATTTAAACTATGGCTACACCTTC
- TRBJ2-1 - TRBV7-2 CASSFTPRARHNEQFF TGTGCCAGCAGCTTTACCCCGAGAGCTCGCCACAATGAGCAGTTCTTC
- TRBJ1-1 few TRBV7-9 CASSEQGQAFF TGTGCCAGCAGCGAGCAGGGGCAGGCTTTCTTT
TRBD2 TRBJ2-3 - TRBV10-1 CASSETGRGEDTQYF TGCGCCAGCAGTGAGACGGGCCGGGGGGAAGATACGCAGTATTTT
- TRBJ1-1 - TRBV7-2 CASSLVGGGSTEAFF TGTGCCAGCAGCTTAGTTGGAGGGGGTAGTACTGAAGCTTTCTTT
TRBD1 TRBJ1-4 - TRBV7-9 CASSLGQGRATNEKLFF TGTGCCAGCAGCCTAGGACAGGGGAGGGCAACTAATGAAAAACTGTTTTTT
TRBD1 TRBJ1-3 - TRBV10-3 CAISRQGSGGNTIYF TGTGCCATCAGTCGACAGGGTTCAGGGGGAAACACCATATATTTT
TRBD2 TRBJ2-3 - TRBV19 CATREGGRTDTQYF TGTGCCACCCGGGAGGGGGGCCGGACAGATACGCAGTATTTT
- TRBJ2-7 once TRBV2 CASSSGTGVSEQYF TGTGCCAGCAGTTCCGGGACTGGAGTCTCCGAGCAGTACTTC